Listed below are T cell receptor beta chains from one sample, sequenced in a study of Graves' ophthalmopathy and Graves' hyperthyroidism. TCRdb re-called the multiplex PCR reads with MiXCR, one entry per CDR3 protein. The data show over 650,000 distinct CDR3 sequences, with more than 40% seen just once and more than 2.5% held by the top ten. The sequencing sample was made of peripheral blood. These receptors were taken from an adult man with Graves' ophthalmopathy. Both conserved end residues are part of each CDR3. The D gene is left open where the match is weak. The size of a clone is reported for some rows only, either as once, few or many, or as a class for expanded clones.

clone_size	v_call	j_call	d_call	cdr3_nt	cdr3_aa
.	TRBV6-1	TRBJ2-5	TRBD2	TGTGCCAGCAGACCTAAAGCGGGGAGCGAAGAGACCCAGTACTTC	CASRPKAGSEETQYF
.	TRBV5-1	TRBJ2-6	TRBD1	TGCGCCAGCAGAGGATTAACAGGGGTGAACGTCCTGACTTTC	CASRGLTGVNVLTF
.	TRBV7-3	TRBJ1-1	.	TGTGCCAGCAGCTTAGCAGCAGGGAGGGGCACTGAAGCTTTCTTT	CASSLAAGRGTEAFF
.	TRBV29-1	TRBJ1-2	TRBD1	TGCAGCGGGCGGGACAGTGGAACCTACGGCTACACCTTC	CSGRDSGTYGYTF
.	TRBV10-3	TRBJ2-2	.	TGTGCCATCAGTGAGGGGTCTAGCGTACACACCGGGGAGCTGTTTTTT	CAISEGSSVHTGELFF
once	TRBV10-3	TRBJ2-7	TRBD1	TGTGCCATCAGTAACCCGGGACAGGTGTCCTACGAGCAGTACTTC	CAISNPGQVSYEQYF
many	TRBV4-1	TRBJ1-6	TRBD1	TGCGCCAGCAGCCATCATCCGGGACAGGGCAATTCACCCCTCCACTTT	CASSHHPGQGNSPLHF
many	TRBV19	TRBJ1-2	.	TGTGCCAGTAGTATTGGACAGCTCTATGGCTACACCTTC	CASSIGQLYGYTF
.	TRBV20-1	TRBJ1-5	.	TGCAGTGCTCTTAACCAGGGAATTCAGCCCCAGCATTTT	CSALNQGIQPQHF
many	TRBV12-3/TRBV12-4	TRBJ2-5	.	TGTGCCAGCAGTCAGGGACTGGGTAAAGAGACCCAGTACTTC	CASSQGLGKETQYF
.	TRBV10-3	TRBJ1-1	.	TGTGCCATCAGTGTTCTGGGGAGAGGGCGGCGGAACACTGAAGCTTTCTTT	CAISVLGRGRRNTEAFF
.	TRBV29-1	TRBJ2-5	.	TGCAGCGGAACAGGGTTCCGAGAGACCCAGTACTTC	CSGTGFRETQYF
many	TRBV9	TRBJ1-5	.	TGTGCCAGCAGCGTAGCACCAGGGCCTAATCAGCCCCAGCATTTT	CASSVAPGPNQPQHF
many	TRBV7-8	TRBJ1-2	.	TGTGCCAACTCGGACAAGCCTAACTATGGCTACACCTTC	CANSDKPNYGYTF
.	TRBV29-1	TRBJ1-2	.	TGCAGCGTTGTGTTGGCTAACTATGGCTACACCTTC	CSVVLANYGYTF
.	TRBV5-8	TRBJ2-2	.	TGTGCCGGCAGCTTTTCCCCGGCAAACCCGAACACCGGGGAGCTGTTTTTT	CAGSFSPANPNTGELFF
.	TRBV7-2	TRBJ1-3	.	TGTGCCAGCAGCCAGGTTAAACCTTCTGGAAACACCATATATTTT	CASSQVKPSGNTIYF
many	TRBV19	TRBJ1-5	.	TGTGCCAGTAGTATTAGCGTGGATCAGCCCCAGCATTTT	CASSISVDQPQHF
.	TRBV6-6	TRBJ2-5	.	TGTGCCAGCAGTGCACTGCTCCAAGAGACCCAGTACTTC	CASSALLQETQYF
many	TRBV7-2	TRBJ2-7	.	TGTGCCAGCAGCTTTCCGGACAGCCTTAACTACGAGCAGTACTTC	CASSFPDSLNYEQYF
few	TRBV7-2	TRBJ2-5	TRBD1	TGTGCCAGCAGCCCCGGGACAGGGGGCTTGGAGACCCAGCACTTC	CASSPGTGGLETQHF
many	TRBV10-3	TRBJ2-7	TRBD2	TGTGCCATCAGTGAGTCGGGGGCGGGAGGGCCAGGTGAGCAGTACTTC	CAISESGAGGPGEQYF
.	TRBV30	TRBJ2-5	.	TGTGCCTGGAGCAGGGGACTGGAGACCCAGTACTTC	CAWSRGLETQYF
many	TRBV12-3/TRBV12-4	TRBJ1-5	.	TGTGCCAGCAGTTTAAGGATGACCCATCAGCCCCAGCATTTT	CASSLRMTHQPQHF
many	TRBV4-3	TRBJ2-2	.	TGCGCCAGCAGCCAAGTACGAACCGGGGAGCTGTTTTTT	CASSQVRTGELFF
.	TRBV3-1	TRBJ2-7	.	TGTGCCAGCAGCCCGAGGAGTGACGAGCAGTACTTC	CASSPRSDEQYF
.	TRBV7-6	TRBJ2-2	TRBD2	TGTGCCAGCAGCTTAGCCCTAGCGGGGGGTTTCACCGGGGAGCTGTTTTTT	CASSLALAGGFTGELFF
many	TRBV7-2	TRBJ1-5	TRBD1	TGTGCCAGCAGCCCCAGGACAGGGCCTAATCAGCCCCAGCATTTT	CASSPRTGPNQPQHF
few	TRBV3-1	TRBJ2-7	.	TGTGCCAGCAGCCAAGAGTTGCGGCCGTACGAGCAGTACTTC	CASSQELRPYEQYF
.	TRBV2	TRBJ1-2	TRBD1	TGTGCCAGCGGAGGGCAGGGGGTATCTAACTATGGCCACACCTTC	CASGGQGVSNYGHTF
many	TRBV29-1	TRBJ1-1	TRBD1	TGCAGCGGCATGGGGACAGGTCTCGCCACTGAAGCTTTCTTT	CSGMGTGLATEAFF
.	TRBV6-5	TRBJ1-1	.	TGTGCCAGCAGTTATACAGGGATGGGGACTGAAGCTTTCTTT	CASSYTGMGTEAFF
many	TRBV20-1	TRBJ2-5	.	TGCAGTGCGACGCGACAGGCCCAAGAGACCCAGTACTTC	CSATRQAQETQYF
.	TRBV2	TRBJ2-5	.	TGTGCCACCCGAGGACAGAACCAAGAGACCCAGTACTTC	CATRGQNQETQYF
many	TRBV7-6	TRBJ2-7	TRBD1	TGTGCCAGCAGTTTGGGAGGAAAGGGACAGGGATTGGGGCAGTACTTC	CASSLGGKGQGLGQYF
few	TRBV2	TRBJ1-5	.	TGTGCCAGCAGTGCCAAGACAGGTGGGGGCAATCAGCCCCAGCATTTT	CASSAKTGGGNQPQHF
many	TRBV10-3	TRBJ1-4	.	TGTGCCATCAGTGAGTCGGACAGCCTAAATGAAAAACTGTTTTTT	CAISESDSLNEKLFF
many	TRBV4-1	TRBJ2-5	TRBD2	TGCGCCAGCAGCCCCTTCCCAGCGGGGGGGCGCCAAGAGACCCAGTACTTC	CASSPFPAGGRQETQYF
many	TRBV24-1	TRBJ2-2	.	TGTGCCACCAGTGATTTGCAAGGACCGCTTGAACAGGGATACACCGGGGAGCTGTTTTTT	CATSDLQGPLEQGYTGELFF
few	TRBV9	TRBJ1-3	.	TGTGCCAGCAGCGTAGCGGTTTTGGCAGACCCCTCTTGGGGAAACACCATATATTTT	CASSVAVLADPSWGNTIYF
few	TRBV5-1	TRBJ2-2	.	TGCGCCAGCAGCTTATCGGTGGCTAGTGACACCGGGGAGCTGTTTTTT	CASSLSVASDTGELFF
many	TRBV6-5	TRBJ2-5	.	TGTGCCAGCAGTTCCCCAGGGGCAGGGGAGACCCAGTACTTC	CASSSPGAGETQYF
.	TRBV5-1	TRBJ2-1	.	TGCGCCAGCAGCTTGGGGACGGCCGACTCCTACAATGAGCAGTTCTTC	CASSLGTADSYNEQFF
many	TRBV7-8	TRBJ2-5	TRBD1	TGTGCCAGCAGCTCCCCCCCCGGGACAGGGGCCGAGACCCAGTACTTC	CASSSPPGTGAETQYF
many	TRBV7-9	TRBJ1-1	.	TGTGCCAGCAGTAATGACAGACGAAGGAACACTGAAGCTTTCTTT	CASSNDRRRNTEAFF
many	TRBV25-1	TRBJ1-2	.	TGTGCCAGCAGTGAGGTTACGGTCGGTCTCAACTATGGCTACACCTTC	CASSEVTVGLNYGYTF